This is a list of T cell receptor beta chains from one sample in a study of neurological immune-mediated disorders. TCRdb re-called the 5' RACE reads through MiXCR, storing one row per CDR3 protein. Among some 80,000 distinct CDR3 sequences, 3.5% to 4.5% were seen once, and the ten largest hold more than 5%. Sequenced: PBMCs. All receptors derive from a woman aged 55-70 years with multiple sclerosis. Both conserved end residues are part of each CDR3. The order of the fields is D gene, V gene, clone size, J gene, CDR3 DNA, CDR3 protein. A D gene is named only where the DNA matches it firmly. The size field is filled for only some rows; it gives once, few, many or a size class.

D: NA
V: TRBV11-2
size: many
J: TRBJ1-1
DNA: TGTGCCAGCAGCCCCCTCGGACCTTCTGAAGCTTTCTTT
CDR3: CASSPLGPSEAFF

D: TRBD1
V: TRBV7-9
size: many
J: TRBJ1-2
DNA: TGTGCCAGCAGCTTAGCGGGACAGGCTCTTGGCTACACCTTC
CDR3: CASSLAGQALGYTF

D: NA
V: TRBV6-4
size: many
J: TRBJ2-1
DNA: TGTGCCAGCAGTGATTTGGGTGGCCAGCAGTTCTTC
CDR3: CASSDLGGQQFF

D: TRBD1
V: TRBV20-1
size: many
J: TRBJ2-1
DNA: TGCAGTGCTAGGTTGAGGACAGGGTGGAATGAGCAGTTCTTC
CDR3: CSARLRTGWNEQFF

D: TRBD1
V: TRBV6-5
size: few
J: TRBJ1-4
DNA: TGTGCCAGCACCGACAGGGGACGGGCTAATGAAAAACTGTTTTTT
CDR3: CASTDRGRANEKLFF

D: TRBD2
V: TRBV5-1
size: many
J: TRBJ2-3
DNA: TGCGCCAGCAACCAACTCCCCACTGCGGGGGTGGGAGATACGCAGTATTTT
CDR3: CASNQLPTAGVGDTQYF

D: NA
V: TRBV11-2
size: many
J: TRBJ2-7
DNA: TGTGCCAGCAGCTTAGGTACGCCGGGACTGGCCTACGAGCAGTACTTC
CDR3: CASSLGTPGLAYEQYF

D: NA
V: TRBV7-2
size: many
J: TRBJ1-5
DNA: TGTGCCAGCAGCTTAGCGCGTGGGGATCAGCCCCAGCATTTT
CDR3: CASSLARGDQPQHF

D: NA
V: TRBV3-1
size: many
J: TRBJ2-7
DNA: TGTGCCAGCAGCCAAGAAGTAGGGGGTACCTACGAGCAGTACTTC
CDR3: CASSQEVGGTYEQYF

D: TRBD2
V: TRBV5-1
size: many
J: TRBJ2-2
DNA: TGCGCCAGCACCCGGGGGGTAGGGAGAACGAACACCGGGGAGCTGTTTTTT
CDR3: CASTRGVGRTNTGELFF

D: TRBD1
V: TRBV6-5
size: NA
J: TRBJ1-1
DNA: TGTGCCAGCAGAGCGGACAGGGCGAACACTGAAGCTTTCTTT
CDR3: CASRADRANTEAFF

D: NA
V: TRBV29-1
size: many
J: TRBJ2-5
DNA: TGCAGCGTTGAAGTACACCTACAAGAGACCCAGTACTTC
CDR3: CSVEVHLQETQYF

D: NA
V: TRBV20-1
size: many
J: TRBJ1-5
DNA: TGCAGTGCTAGGGAGCCTACTAACAATCAGCCCCAGCATTTT
CDR3: CSAREPTNNQPQHF

D: TRBD1
V: TRBV11-1
size: many
J: TRBJ2-7
DNA: TGTGCCAGCAGCTTTGCCCCGGGACAGGTCTCCTACGAGCAGTACTTC
CDR3: CASSFAPGQVSYEQYF

D: NA
V: TRBV7-9
size: many
J: TRBJ2-7
DNA: TGTGCCAGCTTGGGTTTGGGCGATGAGCAGTACTTC
CDR3: CASLGLGDEQYF

D: NA
V: TRBV12-3/TRBV12-4
size: many
J: TRBJ2-3
DNA: TGTGCCAGCAGCCCCATGGCCAGCACAGATACGCAGTATTTT
CDR3: CASSPMASTDTQYF

D: NA
V: TRBV11-2
size: many
J: TRBJ2-3
DNA: TGTGCCAGCAGCTTAGAGCCTAGCTCCCTATCGGCAGATACGCAGTATTTT
CDR3: CASSLEPSSLSADTQYF

D: NA
V: TRBV15
size: many
J: TRBJ2-7
DNA: TGTGCCACCAGCAGAGATCGGGTACAACAGGCTAGCTACGAGCAGTACTTC
CDR3: CATSRDRVQQASYEQYF

D: NA
V: TRBV5-1
size: many
J: TRBJ2-2
DNA: TGCGCCAGCAGCCGAATAGACTGGAACACCGGGGAGCTGTTTTTT
CDR3: CASSRIDWNTGELFF

D: NA
V: TRBV5-1
size: many
J: TRBJ1-4
DNA: TGCGCCAGCAGCGTGACAGCAACTAATGAAAAACTGTTTTTT
CDR3: CASSVTATNEKLFF

D: NA
V: TRBV11-3
size: NA
J: TRBJ2-1
DNA: TGTGCCAGCAGCTTAGGCCAGGCCGCCAGCTCCTACAATGAGCAGTTCTTC
CDR3: CASSLGQAASSYNEQFF

D: NA
V: TRBV5-1
size: many
J: TRBJ2-7
DNA: TGCGCCAGCAGCCCCGTTGCCGGATCTTCATACGAGCAGTACTTC
CDR3: CASSPVAGSSYEQYF

D: TRBD1
V: TRBV7-2
size: many
J: TRBJ1-5
DNA: TGTGCCAGCAGCGTTACCACCGGGACAGGGACTCAGCCCCAGCATTTT
CDR3: CASSVTTGTGTQPQHF

D: TRBD1
V: TRBV5-1
size: many
J: TRBJ1-1
DNA: TGCGCCAGCAGCCAGGGACAGGGGAGCACTGAAGCTTTCTTT
CDR3: CASSQGQGSTEAFF

D: NA
V: TRBV20-1
size: many
J: TRBJ1-3
DNA: TGCAGTGCTAGATTCGGGTCCCTCTCTGGAAACACCATATATTTT
CDR3: CSARFGSLSGNTIYF

D: NA
V: TRBV20-1
size: many
J: TRBJ1-2
DNA: TGCAGTGCCGAGAGGGTTGGTAGCTATGGCTACACCTTC
CDR3: CSAERVGSYGYTF

D: NA
V: TRBV12-3/TRBV12-4
size: many
J: TRBJ2-1
DNA: TGTGCCAGCAGTTTTTTACTAGCCGCCAATGAGCAGTTCTTC
CDR3: CASSFLLAANEQFF

D: TRBD2
V: TRBV20-1
size: many
J: TRBJ2-5
DNA: TGCAGTAGTACGAGCGGGGGGCCCCAGACCCAGTACTTC
CDR3: CSSTSGGPQTQYF

D: NA
V: TRBV14
size: many
J: TRBJ1-2
DNA: TGTGCCAGCAGCCAAGCGCGGAACTATGGCTACACCTTC
CDR3: CASSQARNYGYTF

D: NA
V: TRBV20-1
size: many
J: TRBJ2-7
DNA: TGCAGTGCTTTCGGGCCGGGACTCTACGAGCAGTACTTC
CDR3: CSAFGPGLYEQYF

D: TRBD1
V: TRBV7-9
size: many
J: TRBJ2-3
DNA: TGTGCCAGCAGCAACTACAGGGGGCTTACAGATACGCAGTATTTT
CDR3: CASSNYRGLTDTQYF

D: NA
V: TRBV10-3
size: many
J: TRBJ1-5
DNA: TGTGCCATCACTGGGTCGCGGGATCAGCCCCAGCATTTT
CDR3: CAITGSRDQPQHF

D: NA
V: TRBV7-7
size: many
J: TRBJ2-7
DNA: TGTGCCAGCAGAGGTGACGGGGGGCCATCCTACGAGCAGTACTTC
CDR3: CASRGDGGPSYEQYF

D: NA
V: TRBV12-3/TRBV12-4
size: many
J: TRBJ2-7
DNA: TGTGCCAGCAGTGCCGGGACACGGCGGAACGAGCAGTACTTC
CDR3: CASSAGTRRNEQYF

D: NA
V: TRBV12-3/TRBV12-4
size: many
J: TRBJ2-1
DNA: TGTGCCAGCAGCCCCGACGACAATGAGCAGTTCTTC
CDR3: CASSPDDNEQFF

D: NA
V: TRBV6-5
size: many
J: TRBJ1-4
DNA: TGTGCCAGCAGTTACTCTGGCAGGGCCGGAACTAATGAAAAACTGTTTTTT
CDR3: CASSYSGRAGTNEKLFF

D: NA
V: TRBV7-9
size: many
J: TRBJ1-2
DNA: TGTGCCAGCAGCACCGTCCCCTCGGGGGGCTACACCTTC
CDR3: CASSTVPSGGYTF

D: NA
V: TRBV6-1
size: many
J: TRBJ1-1
DNA: TGTGCCAGCAGTGAAGCAGGGAAACGGGAAGCTTTCTTT
CDR3: CASSEAGKREAFF

D: NA
V: TRBV29-1
size: NA
J: TRBJ1-1
DNA: TGCAGCGTTGGACGGATGAACACTGAAGCTTTCTTT
CDR3: CSVGRMNTEAFF

D: TRBD1
V: TRBV18
size: many
J: TRBJ1-5
DNA: TGTGCCAGCTCACCAGACAGGGGTCATCAGCCCCAGCATTTT
CDR3: CASSPDRGHQPQHF

D: NA
V: TRBV5-1
size: many
J: TRBJ2-2
DNA: TGCGCCAGCAGCTTGTCCCGACAGGGAGGGGCCGGGGAGCTGTTTTTT
CDR3: CASSLSRQGGAGELFF

D: TRBD2
V: TRBV5-1
size: many
J: TRBJ2-3
DNA: TGCGCCAGCAGCCCCGGGACTAGCGTGTGGGCCACCACAGATACGCAGTATTTT
CDR3: CASSPGTSVWATTDTQYF

D: TRBD1
V: TRBV6-5
size: many
J: TRBJ1-1
DNA: TGTGCCAGCAGTTATCAACAGGGGGGGGACACTGAAGCTTTCTTT
CDR3: CASSYQQGGDTEAFF

D: NA
V: TRBV5-6
size: many
J: TRBJ2-1
DNA: TGTGCCAGCAGCTTGCGACAGAGCAATGAGCAGTTCTTC
CDR3: CASSLRQSNEQFF

D: NA
V: TRBV15
size: many
J: TRBJ1-6
DNA: TGTGCCACCAGCAGAGAGCACCCGCCCCTCCACTTT
CDR3: CATSREHPPLHF

D: TRBD1
V: TRBV5-1
size: many
J: TRBJ2-5
DNA: TGCGCCAGCAGCTTGATCACGACAGGGACGGGAGAGACCCAGTACTTC
CDR3: CASSLITTGTGETQYF

D: NA
V: TRBV30
size: many
J: TRBJ2-1
DNA: TGTGCCTGGACCCACAATAGGAACCGGGGAATTGAGCAGTTCTTC
CDR3: CAWTHNRNRGIEQFF

D: NA
V: TRBV28
size: many
J: TRBJ1-5
DNA: TGTGCCAGCACCCTTACCGTAGGGCTCCTCCATAGCAATCAGCCCCAGCATTTT
CDR3: CASTLTVGLLHSNQPQHF

D: NA
V: TRBV3-1
size: many
J: TRBJ2-3
DNA: TGTGCCAGCAGACAGACACCCACAGATACGCAGTATTTT
CDR3: CASRQTPTDTQYF

D: TRBD1
V: TRBV6-6
size: many
J: TRBJ2-5
DNA: TGTGCCAGCAGTTACACCCAGGGGGCGCCCGGGGAGACCCAGTACTTC
CDR3: CASSYTQGAPGETQYF

D: TRBD2
V: TRBV3-1
size: NA
J: TRBJ2-1
DNA: TGTGCCAGCAGCCAATTAAGCGGGGGGGCCCTAGAGCAGTTCTTC
CDR3: CASSQLSGGALEQFF

D: TRBD1
V: TRBV20-1
size: many
J: TRBJ1-6
DNA: TGCAGTGCGCAAGGGGGCGCGAACTCACCCCTCCACTTT
CDR3: CSAQGGANSPLHF

D: TRBD1
V: TRBV6-6
size: NA
J: TRBJ1-5
DNA: TGTGCCAGCACCAAAAGGGGACAGTCCAATCAGCCCCAGCATTTT
CDR3: CASTKRGQSNQPQHF

D: TRBD1
V: TRBV6-5
size: many
J: TRBJ2-7
DNA: TGTGCCAGCGCATCCGGGACAGGGGTTTTTGGGCAGTACTTC
CDR3: CASASGTGVFGQYF

D: NA
V: TRBV7-8
size: many
J: TRBJ1-3
DNA: TGTGCCAGCAGCTTCCAACCGGACAGCTTCTCTGGAAACACCATATATTTT
CDR3: CASSFQPDSFSGNTIYF

D: NA
V: TRBV6-5
size: many
J: TRBJ2-1
DNA: TGTGCCAGCAGACCCACCTGGGCCCCCCAATACTACAATGAGCAGTTCTTC
CDR3: CASRPTWAPQYYNEQFF